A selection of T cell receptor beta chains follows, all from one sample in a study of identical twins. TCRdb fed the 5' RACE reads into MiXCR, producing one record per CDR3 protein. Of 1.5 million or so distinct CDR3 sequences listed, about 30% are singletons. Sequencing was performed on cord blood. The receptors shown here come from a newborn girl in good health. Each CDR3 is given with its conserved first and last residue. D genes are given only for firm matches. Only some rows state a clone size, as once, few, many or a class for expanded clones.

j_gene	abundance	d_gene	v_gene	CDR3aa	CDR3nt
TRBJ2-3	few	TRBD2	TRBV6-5	CASSYFSGRGIDTQYF	TGTGCCAGCAGTTACTTCAGCGGGAGGGGGATAGATACGCAGTATTTT
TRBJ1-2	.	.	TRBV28	CASSSPLAGRTNYGYTF	TGTGCCAGCAGTTCTCCCCTGGCCGGGCGAACTAACTATGGCTACACCTTC
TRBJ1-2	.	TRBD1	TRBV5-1	CASRETGAGYTF	TGCGCCAGCAGGGAGACAGGGGCTGGCTACACCTTC
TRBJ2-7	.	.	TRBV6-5	CASGYGQGYEQYF	TGTGCCAGCGGTTACGGACAAGGGTACGAGCAGTACTTC
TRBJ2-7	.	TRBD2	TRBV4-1	CASSQDLGGGNEQYF	TGCGCCAGCAGCCAAGATCTCGGGGGGGGCAACGAGCAGTACTTC
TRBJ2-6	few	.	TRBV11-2	CASSFSLSGAGANVLTF	TGTGCCAGCAGCTTTTCTCTATCGGGGGCTGGGGCCAACGTCCTGACTTTC
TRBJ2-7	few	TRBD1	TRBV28	CAPPHRNRGYADEQYF	TGTGCCCCTCCTCATCGAAACAGGGGATATGCGGACGAGCAGTACTTC
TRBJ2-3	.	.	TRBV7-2	CASSLVAASPTITDTQYF	TGTGCCAGCAGCTTAGTGGCTGCTAGCCCAACTATCACAGATACGCAGTATTTT
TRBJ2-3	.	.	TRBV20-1	CSASLQGGASDTQYF	TGCAGTGCTAGTCTGCAAGGGGGGGCCTCAGATACGCAGTATTTT
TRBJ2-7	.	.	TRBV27	CASSLPLVERVSSYEQYF	TGTGCCAGCAGTTTACCCCTAGTTGAGCGGGTCTCCTCCTACGAGCAGTACTTC
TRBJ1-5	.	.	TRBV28	CASSFGSDQPQHF	TGTGCCAGCAGTTTCGGGTCCGATCAGCCCCAGCATTTT
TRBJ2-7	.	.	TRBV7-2	CASSLSDRAGGYEQYF	TGTGCCAGCAGCCTCAGTGACAGGGCCGGGGGCTACGAGCAGTACTTC
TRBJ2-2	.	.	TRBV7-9	CASSKRAISTGELFF	TGTGCCAGCAGCAAGCGGGCCATATCCACCGGGGAGCTGTTTTTT
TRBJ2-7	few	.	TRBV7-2	CASSLFGSTSSYEQYF	TGTGCCAGCAGCTTATTTGGGTCAACAAGCTCCTACGAGCAGTACTTC
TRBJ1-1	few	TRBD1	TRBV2	CASRLERTGNTEAFF	TGTGCCAGCAGATTGGAACGGACAGGGAACACTGAAGCTTTCTTT
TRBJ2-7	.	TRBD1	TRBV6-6	CASSVKGQGTYEQYF	TGTGCCAGCAGTGTCAAGGGACAGGGGACCTACGAGCAGTACTTC
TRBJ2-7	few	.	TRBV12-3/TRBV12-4	CASMIYSQPGEQYF	TGTGCCAGCATGATATACTCCCAGCCCGGCGAGCAGTACTTC
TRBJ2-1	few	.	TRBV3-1	CASSQAGTYYYNEQFF	TGTGCCAGCAGCCAAGCCGGGACGTACTATTACAATGAGCAGTTCTTC
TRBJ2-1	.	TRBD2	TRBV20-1	CSARAGTRGDEQFF	TGCAGTGCCCGAGCCGGGACTAGGGGGGATGAGCAGTTCTTC
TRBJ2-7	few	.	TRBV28	CASSFRLEQYF	TGTGCCAGCAGTTTCCGGCTGGAGCAGTACTTC
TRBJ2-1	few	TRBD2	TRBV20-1	CSARPVPGQGRASGGQSLTHEQFF	TGCAGTGCTAGACCAGTCCCGGGACAGGGAAGGGCTAGCGGGGGGCAATCCCTGACGCATGAGCAGTTCTTC
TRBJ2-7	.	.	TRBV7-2	CASSLQPSLGYEQYF	TGTGCCAGCAGCTTACAACCGTCTCTAGGCTACGAGCAGTACTTC
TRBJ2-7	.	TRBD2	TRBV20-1	CSARPIERGPLIYEQYF	TGCAGTGCTAGACCAATTGAGCGGGGGCCCCTAATCTACGAGCAGTACTTC
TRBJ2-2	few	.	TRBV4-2	CASSQATTPSESAGELFF	TGTGCCAGCAGCCAAGCTACTACTCCTTCTGAGTCCGCCGGGGAGCTGTTTTTT
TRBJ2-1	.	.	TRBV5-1	CASSSRTSSGGNEQFF	TGCGCCAGCAGCTCCCGGACGAGCTCTGGGGGTAATGAGCAGTTCTTC
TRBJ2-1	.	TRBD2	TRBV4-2	CASSQPQRGGPYNEQFF	TGTGCCAGCAGCCAGCCCCAGCGGGGGGGCCCCTACAATGAGCAGTTCTTC
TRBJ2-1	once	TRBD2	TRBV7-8	CASSFEAGLAYNEQFF	TGTGCCAGCAGCTTTGAAGCGGGACTCGCCTACAATGAGCAGTTCTTC
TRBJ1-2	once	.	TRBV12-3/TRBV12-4	CASTSFGRQVYYGYTF	TGTGCCAGCACCTCATTTGGCCGACAGGTTTACTATGGCTACACCTTC
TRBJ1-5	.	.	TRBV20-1	CSAMKRRYSNQPQHF	TGCAGTGCTATGAAAAGACGCTATAGCAATCAGCCCCAGCATTTT